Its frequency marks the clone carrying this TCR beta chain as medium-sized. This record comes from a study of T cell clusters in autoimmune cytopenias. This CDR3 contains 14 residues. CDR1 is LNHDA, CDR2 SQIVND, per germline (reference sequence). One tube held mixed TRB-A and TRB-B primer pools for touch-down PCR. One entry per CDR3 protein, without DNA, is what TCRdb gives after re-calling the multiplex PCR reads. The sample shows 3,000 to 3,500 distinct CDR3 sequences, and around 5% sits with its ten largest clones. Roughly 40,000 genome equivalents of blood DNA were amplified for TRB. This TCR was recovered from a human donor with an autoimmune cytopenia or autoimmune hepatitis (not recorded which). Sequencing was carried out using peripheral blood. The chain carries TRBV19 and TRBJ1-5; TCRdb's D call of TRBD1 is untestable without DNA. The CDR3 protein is CASSSDRGNQPQHF.